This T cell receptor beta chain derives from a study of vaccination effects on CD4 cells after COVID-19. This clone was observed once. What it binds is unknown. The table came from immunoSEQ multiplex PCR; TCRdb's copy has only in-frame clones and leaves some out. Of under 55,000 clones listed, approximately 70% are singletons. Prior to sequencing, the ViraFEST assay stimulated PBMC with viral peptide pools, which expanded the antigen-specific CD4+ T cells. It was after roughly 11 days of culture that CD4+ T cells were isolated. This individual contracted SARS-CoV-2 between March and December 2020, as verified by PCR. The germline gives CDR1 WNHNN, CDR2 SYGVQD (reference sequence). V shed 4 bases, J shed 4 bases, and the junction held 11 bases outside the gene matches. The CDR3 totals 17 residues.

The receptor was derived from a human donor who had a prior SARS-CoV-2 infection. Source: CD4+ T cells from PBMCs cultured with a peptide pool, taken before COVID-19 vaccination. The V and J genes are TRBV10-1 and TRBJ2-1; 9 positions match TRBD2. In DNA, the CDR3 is TGCGCCAGCAGTGGGGGGGATGTCAGCGGGGGGTACAATGAGCAGTTCTTC. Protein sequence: CASSGGDVSGGYNEQFF.